This entry is about one T cell receptor beta chain. The data stem from a study of blood T cells in healthy people across ages. Combining a sample-barcoded 5' primer with a J-beta primer mix, a second PCR ran for 7 to 11 cycles. MiXCR, applied by TCRdb to the 5' RACE reads, yields one record per CDR3 protein. This sample carries about 800,000 distinct CDR3 sequences, around 25% of them seen once, and the ten largest clones take under 4.5%. CDR1 is MNHNY, CDR2 SVGAGI, per germline (reference sequence). This CDR3 region has 15 residues. The V gene lost 5 bases and the J gene lost 4 bases, with 16 bases spanning the gap. This sample was also put to use in a study of T cells of mothers and their children.

The material sequenced was blood. The chain links TRBV6-6 to TRBJ2-3; D gene unclear. This clonotype originated in a boy aged 5-17 years in good health. The CDR3: CASSPPVGWSDTQYF. The DNA of the CDR3 is TGTGCCAGCAGTCCGCCCGTGGGGTGGTCAGATACGCAGTATTTT.